The source of this TCR beta chain is a study of cytomegalovirus exposure and HLA in healthy donors. Germline values: CDR1 SGHRS, CDR2 YFSETQ. CDR3 size: 17 residues. Trimming took off 4 bases at V and 2 bases at J, with 16 bases between the two ends. Use of 60 Vbeta and 13 Jbeta primers characterized the PCR. TCRdb's table, derived via immunoSEQ multiplex PCR, lists solely in-frame clones and lacks some. The sample gives about 160,000 clones, roughly 80% of which show up once; less than 3% is in the top ten. There are a few counts of this clone. The TCR was taken from a male donor in good health and CMV-seronegative. The rearrangement links TRBV5-1 to TRBJ2-6; D may be TRBD2 (7 bases). Sequencing was done on a sample of PBMCs. CDR3 sequence reads: CASSGREGEAGANVLTF. The CDR3, as DNA: TGCGCCAGCAGCGGGAGGGAGGGGGAAGCTGGGGCCAACGTCCTGACTTTC.